The T cell receptor beta chain under discussion was sequenced for a study of long-term antiretroviral therapy in people with HIV. The CDR3 is made up of 14 amino acids. Germline loops: CDR1 SGHVS, CDR2 FQNEAQ. Trimming took off 5 bases at V and 1 base at J, with 10 bases between the two ends. They ran version v3.0 of the immunoSEQ assay at survey level. Assay used: immunoSEQ multiplex PCR; TCRdb lists only in-frame clones, some missing. Of 15,000 to 20,000 clones in the sample, around 80% were seen once. The chain recombines TRBV7-8 with TRBJ2-3, with D possibly matching TRBD2 (6 bases). The sequence was obtained from a man between 45 and 60 years old with HIV. This material consisted of unsorted PBMCs, taken 0.3 years before starting antiretroviral therapy. In DNA form, the CDR3 reads TGTGCCAGCAGCCTGGGACTCGGCACAGATACGCAGTATTTT. This codes for CASSLGLGTDTQYF. The full variable domain, its missing parts supplied by reference TRBV7-8 and TRBJ2-3, is GAGVSQSPRYKVAKRGQDVALRCDPISGHVSLFWYQQALGQGPEFLTYFQNEAQLDKSGLPSDRFFAERPEGSVSTLKIQRTQQEDSAVYLCASSLGLGTDTQYFGPGTRLTVL.